This TCR beta chain originates from a study of cytotoxic CD8 clonotypes in ibrutinib-treated CLL. Study as a whole: After a median of approximately 70 months, around 15 patients stayed remitted and 12 progressed; responses had been partial in 24 and complete in 2.

Clones were read by immunoSEQ multiplex PCR, and TCRdb kept only the in-frame ones, dropping some. The data contain fewer than 400,000 clones, roughly two thirds of them seen just once; the ten biggest clones take up around 6.5%. V lost 6 bases to trimming and J lost 4 bases, with 15 bases between them. Germline values: CDR1 MGHRA, CDR2 YSYEKL. The CDR3 runs to 14 residues. The sequence derives from a human donor with chronic lymphocytic leukemia. The rearrangement uses TRBV4-1 and TRBJ2-5; D possibly corresponds to TRBD1 (5 bases). The sequences come from PBMCs, collected after 36 months of ibrutinib treatment. The CDR3 spells CASSQSTVRETQYF. As DNA, the CDR3 is TGCGCCAGCAGTCAGTCGACAGTACGAGAGACCCAGTACTTC.